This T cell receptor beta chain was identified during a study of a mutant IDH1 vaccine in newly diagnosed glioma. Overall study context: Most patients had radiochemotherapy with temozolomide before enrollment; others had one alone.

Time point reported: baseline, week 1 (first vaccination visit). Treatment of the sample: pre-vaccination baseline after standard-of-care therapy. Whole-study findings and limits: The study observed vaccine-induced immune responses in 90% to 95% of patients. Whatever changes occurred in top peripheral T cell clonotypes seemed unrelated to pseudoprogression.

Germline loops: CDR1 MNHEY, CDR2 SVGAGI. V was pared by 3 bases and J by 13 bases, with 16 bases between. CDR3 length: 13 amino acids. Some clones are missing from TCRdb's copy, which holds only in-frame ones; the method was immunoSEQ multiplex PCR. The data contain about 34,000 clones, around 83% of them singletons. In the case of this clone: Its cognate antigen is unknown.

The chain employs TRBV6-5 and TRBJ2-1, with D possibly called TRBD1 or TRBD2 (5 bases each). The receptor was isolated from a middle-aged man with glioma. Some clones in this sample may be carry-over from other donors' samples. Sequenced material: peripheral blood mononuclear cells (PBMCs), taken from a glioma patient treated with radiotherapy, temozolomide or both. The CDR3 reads CASSYKGRQGQFF. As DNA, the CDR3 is TGTGCCAGCAGTTATAAGGGACGCCAAGGTCAGTTCTTC.